The text below deals with one TCR beta chain. As yet, its antigen is unknown. These data originate in a study of OX40 agonist ivuxolimab in advanced cancers. Across the study: From about 23 to 85 years was the age range, with a mean of approximately 63 years, and 65% to 90% were male. Treatment received earlier with anti-PD-1, anti-PD-L1 or anti-CTLA-4 agents was allowed, and under 50% had some.

The protocol was immunoSEQ multiplex PCR, while the TCRdb copy is restricted to in-frame clones and leaves out a portion. The data show just under 65,000 clones, roughly nine tenths seen once. V was pared by 5 bases and J by 0 bases, with 7 bases of the junction left unmatched. Germline-derived CDR1 and CDR2 are SGHTA and FQGNSA. The CDR3 runs 16 residues. Study-level points and caveats: Low normalized T-cell clonal expansion also characterized some of the nonresponders. At 0.1 to 3.0 mg/kg and by week 6, clonal expansion occurred in CD4+ and CD8+ blood T cells.

The sequence was obtained from an adult with an advanced solid tumor such as melanoma, head and neck, liver or kidney cancer. Here the sequenced sample was CD4+ or CD8+ T cells sorted from blood, taken in a trial of the OX40 agonist ivuxolimab. The V call is TRBV7-2, the J call TRBJ2-3, with TRBD2 identical over 8 bases. The CDR3 DNA reads as TGTGCCAGCAGCCTCCAAGCGGGGGCTAGCACAGATACGCAGTATTTT. Amino acid sequence: CASSLQAGASTDTQYF.